The 9 T cell receptor beta chains below all came from one sample that was sequenced in a study of blood T cells in healthy people across ages. Through a sample-barcoded 5' primer and a J-beta primer mix, a second PCR was run for about 7 to 12 cycles. TCRdb reprocessed the 5' RACE reads with MiXCR, giving one entry per CDR3 protein. The table shows roughly 1.5 million distinct CDR3 sequences, with approximately 43% occurring only once. The sample taken for sequencing was blood. Receptors originate from a woman aged 18-29 years in good health.

The V call is TRBV9, the J call TRBJ2-1; TRBD2 agrees at 8 bases. The CDR3 is made up of 13 amino acids. Trimming took 3 bases from V and 8 from J; bases not matched to a gene: 4. Germline V gene data show CDR1 as SGDLS and CDR2 as YYNGEE. CDR3 loop: CASSAGGEDEQFF. As DNA, the CDR3 is TGTGCCAGCAGCGCCGGGGGGGAGGATGAGCAGTTCTTC.

This clonotype turned up a few times. The chain carries TRBV5-1 and TRBJ1-1; TRBD1 aligns across 11 bases. Germline loops: CDR1 SGHRS, CDR2 YFSETQ. CDR3 length: 16 amino acids. The V segment lost 4 bases and the J segment 3 bases; nucleotides outside the gene matches: 8. The CDR3 reads CASSKEPGQGDTEAFF. The CDR3 DNA follows: TGCGCCAGCAGCAAGGAGCCGGGACAGGGGGACACTGAAGCTTTCTTT.

J is TRBJ1-2 and V is TRBV12-3 or TRBV12-4; no clear D. V gave up 7 bases and J gave up 4 bases, with 10 bases separating them. CDR3 length: 12 residues. The CDR3 DNA reads as TGTGCCAGCACCAAAGGGATCTATGGCTACACCTTC. Protein sequence: CASTKGIYGYTF.

The rearrangement uses TRBV12-5 and TRBJ2-1; 7 positions agree with TRBD1. The germline gives CDR1 LGHNT, CDR2 FRNRAP. Unmatched junction bases numbered 23, after V lost 8 bases and J lost 10 bases. The CDR3 covers 17 residues. CDR3: CASSTSSRTGYSYEQFF. In DNA, the CDR3 is TGTGCTAGTTCAACGTCGTCGAGGACAGGTTATTCCTACGAGCAGTTCTTC.

The chain uses TRBV20-1 and TRBJ2-1; D is ambiguous. V gave up 1 base and J gave up 4 bases, with 5 bases separating them. The CDR3 is made up of 12 amino acids. Germline V CDR1 and CDR2: DFQATT, SNEGSKA (reference sequence). The DNA of the CDR3 is TGCAGTGCTAGAGTACAATACAATGAGCAGTTCTTC. Translating gives CSARVQYNEQFF.

This chain uses TRBV13 with TRBJ1-2; weak D call: TRBD1 (5 bases). Germline V lookup: CDR1 PRHDT, CDR2 FYEKMQ (reference sequence). This CDR3 comprises 12 residues. Trimming removed 5 bases from V and 10 bases from J, with 14 bases in between. CDR3 DNA: TGTGCCAGCAGCACCGGGACTGGAGACTACACCTTC. As protein: CASSTGTGDYTF.

Points on this clonotype: Germline and junction disagree at one end, which may indicate a read error. The rearrangement joins TRBV9 to TRBJ1-6; tentative D call: TRBD1 (6 bases). The germline CDR1 and CDR2 sequences are SGDLS and YYNGEE. The CDR3 is 14 amino acids. The chain's CDR3 is CVSSVGGNNSPLHF. CDR3 DNA: TGTGTCAGCAGCGTAGGGGGAAATAATTCACCCCTCCACTTT.

The CDR3 nucleotides read TGTGCCTGGGCGGGACAGGGGTACGAAAAACTGTTTTTT. Protein sequence: CAWAGQGYEKLFF. The chain carries TRBV30 and TRBJ1-4, with TRBD1 identical over 10 bases. The V gene's germline CDR1 is GTSNPN and CDR2 SVGIG (reference sequence). This CDR3 is built from 13 residues. With V trimmed by 5 bases and J by 8 bases, 5 bases remained unmatched.

This clonotype occurred many times. The chain recombines TRBV20-1 with TRBJ1-2; maybe TRBD1 (6 bases). This CDR3 has 12 amino acids. From germline, CDR1 is DFQATT and CDR2 SNEGSKA (reference sequence). Trimming left V 2 bases short and J 4 bases short, with 8 bases between. CDR3 region: CSARTGSYGYTF. The CDR3 nucleotides read TGCAGTGCTAGAACAGGGAGCTATGGCTACACCTTC.